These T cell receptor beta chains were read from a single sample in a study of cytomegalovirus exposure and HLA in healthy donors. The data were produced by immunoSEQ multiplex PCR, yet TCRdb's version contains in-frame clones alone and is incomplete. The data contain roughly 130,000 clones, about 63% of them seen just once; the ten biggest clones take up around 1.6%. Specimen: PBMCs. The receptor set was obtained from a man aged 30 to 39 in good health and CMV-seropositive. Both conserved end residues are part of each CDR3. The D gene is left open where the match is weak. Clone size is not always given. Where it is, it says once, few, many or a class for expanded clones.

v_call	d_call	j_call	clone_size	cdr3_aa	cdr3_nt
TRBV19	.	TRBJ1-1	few	CASRDQEQGEAFF	TGTGCCAGTAGGGACCAGGAACAGGGTGAAGCTTTCTTT
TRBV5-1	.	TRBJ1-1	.	CASSLRTANTEAFF	TGCGCCAGCAGCTTGAGGACAGCTAACACTGAAGCTTTCTTT
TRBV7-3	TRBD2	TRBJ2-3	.	CASSFSSGATTDTQYF	TGTGCCAGCAGCTTCTCCAGCGGGGCTACCACAGATACGCAGTATTTT
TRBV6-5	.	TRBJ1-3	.	CASSYSSGSGNTIYF	TGTGCCAGCAGTTACTCTTCAGGCTCTGGAAACACCATATATTTT
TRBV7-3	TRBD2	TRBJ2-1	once	CASSLSGLAVNEQFF	TGTGCCAGCAGCCTATCTGGACTAGCGGTCAATGAGCAGTTCTTC
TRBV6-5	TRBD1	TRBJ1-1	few	CASRTGTNTEAFF	TGTGCCAGCAGGACAGGGACCAACACTGAAGCTTTCTTT
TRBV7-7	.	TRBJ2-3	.	CASSLGLADTQYF	TGTGCTAGCAGCTTAGGTTTAGCAGATACGCAGTATTTT
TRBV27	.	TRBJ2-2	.	CASSFGGWYGVTGELFF	TGTGCCAGCAGTTTTGGGGGCTGGTACGGCGTGACCGGGGAGCTGTTTTTT
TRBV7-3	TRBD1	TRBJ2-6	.	CASSSRGLGANVLTF	TGTGCCAGCAGCTCCAGGGGGCTTGGGGCCAACGTCCTGACTTTC
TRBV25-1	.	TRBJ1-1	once	CASSEGGGTEAFF	TGTGCCAGCAGTGAGGGGGGGGGCACTGAAGCTTTCTTT
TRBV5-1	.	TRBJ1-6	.	CASSLESVRDAGGSPLHF	TGCGCCAGCAGCTTGGAGTCGGTTCGGGACGCGGGGGGATCACCCCTCCACTTT
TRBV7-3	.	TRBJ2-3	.	CASSLRAGLVGDTQYF	TGTGCCAGCAGCTTAAGGGCGGGATTGGTGGGAGATACGCAGTATTTT
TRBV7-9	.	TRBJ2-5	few	CASSYEGTQYF	TGTGCCAGCAGCTACGAGGGGACCCAGTACTTC
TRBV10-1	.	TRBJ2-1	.	CASSPSVGYNEQFF	TGCGCCAGCAGTCCTAGCGTGGGTTACAATGAGCAGTTCTTC
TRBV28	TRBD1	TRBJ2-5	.	CASSRTGGLETQYF	TGTGCCAGCAGTAGGACAGGGGGCTTAGAGACCCAGTACTTC
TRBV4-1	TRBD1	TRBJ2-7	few	CASSQVPGTGGAYEQYF	TGCGCCAGCAGCCAAGTCCCCGGGACAGGGGGCGCATACGAGCAGTACTTC
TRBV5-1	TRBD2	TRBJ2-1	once	CASSLDPPSGGYNEQFF	TGCGCCAGCAGCCTCGACCCTCCTAGCGGGGGCTACAATGAGCAGTTCTTC
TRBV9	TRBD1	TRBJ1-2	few	CASSVDPTGVFGYTF	TGTGCCAGCAGCGTAGACCCGACAGGGGTGTTCGGCTACACCTTC
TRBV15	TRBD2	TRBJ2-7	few	CATSPGSGNYEQYF	TGTGCCACCAGCCCTGGGAGCGGGAACTACGAGCAGTACTTC
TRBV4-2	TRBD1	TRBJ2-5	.	CASSQEFHRGQGKTQYF	TGTGCCAGCAGCCAAGAATTTCACAGGGGACAAGGAAAGACCCAGTACTTC
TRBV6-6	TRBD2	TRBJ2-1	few	CASSLAATSYNEQFF	TGTGCCAGCAGCCTAGCGGCCACCTCCTACAATGAGCAGTTCTTC
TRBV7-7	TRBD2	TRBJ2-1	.	CASSSEGGSTYNEQFF	TGTGCTAGCAGCTCAGAGGGCGGGAGTACATACAATGAGCAGTTCTTC
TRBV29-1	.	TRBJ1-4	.	CSVLTDTNEKLFF	TGCAGCGTTCTGACAGATACTAATGAAAAACTGTTTTTT
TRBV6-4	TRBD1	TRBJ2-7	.	CASSRDRGYEQYF	TGTGCCAGCAGCCGGGACAGGGGTTACGAGCAGTACTTC
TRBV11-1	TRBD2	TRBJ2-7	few	CASSFNRGRAEQYF	TGTGCCAGCAGCTTTAATCGCGGGAGGGCCGAGCAGTACTTC
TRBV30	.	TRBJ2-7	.	CAWRRGLAYEQYF	TGTGCCTGGAGGCGAGGACTGGCTTACGAGCAGTACTTC
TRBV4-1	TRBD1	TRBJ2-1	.	CASRLRAGTGGLNEQFF	TGCGCCAGCAGGCTAAGGGCCGGGACAGGAGGACTCAATGAGCAGTTCTTC
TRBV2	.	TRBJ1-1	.	CASPDAGEAFF	TGTGCCAGCCCTGATGCAGGTGAAGCTTTCTTT
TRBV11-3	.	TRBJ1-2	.	CASSGRSF	TGTGCCAGCAGTGGCCGATCCTTC
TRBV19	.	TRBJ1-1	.	CASSSSRVWTEAFF	TGTGCCAGTAGTTCCTCGAGGGTATGGACTGAAGCTTTCTTT
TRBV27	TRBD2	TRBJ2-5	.	CASREGTSGSGAGETQYF	TGTGCCAGCCGCGAAGGGACTAGCGGGAGCGGAGCGGGGGAGACCCAGTACTTC
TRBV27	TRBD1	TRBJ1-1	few	CASRDRGWMNTEAFF	TGTGCCAGCAGGGACAGGGGGTGGATGAACACTGAAGCTTTCTTT
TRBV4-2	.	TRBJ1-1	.	CASSLLTGTSEAFF	TGTGCCAGCAGCCTTCTGACAGGAACCTCTGAAGCTTTCTTT
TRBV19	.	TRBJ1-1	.	CATGHRNTAAFF	TGTGCCACCGGACACCGGAACACTGCAGCTTTCTTT
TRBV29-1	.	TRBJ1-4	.	CSAAAGAEKLFF	TGCAGCGCCGCTGCGGGGGCTGAAAAACTGTTTTTT
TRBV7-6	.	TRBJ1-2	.	CASSPDRNYGYTF	TGTGCCAGCAGTCCTGACAGAAACTATGGCTACACCTTC
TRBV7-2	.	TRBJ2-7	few	CASSSSTSYQQYF	TGTGCCAGCAGCTCTTCTACTAGCTATCAGCAGTACTTC
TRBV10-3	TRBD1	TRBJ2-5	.	CAIRGQGRTETQYF	TGTGCCATCAGAGGACAGGGGCGGACGGAGACCCAGTACTTC
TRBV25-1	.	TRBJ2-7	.	CASSPEGYEQYF	TGTGCCAGCTCCCCTGAGGGCTACGAGCAGTACTTC
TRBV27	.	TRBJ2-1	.	CASKRETFYNEQFF	TGTGCCAGCAAACGGGAGACTTTTTACAATGAGCAGTTCTTC
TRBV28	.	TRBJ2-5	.	CASSSLTGWEETQYF	TGTGCCAGCAGTTCCTTGACAGGCTGGGAGGAGACCCAGTACTTC
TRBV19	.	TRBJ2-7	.	CASTDRQTYGQYF	TGTGCCAGTACTGACAGACAAACCTACGGGCAGTACTTC
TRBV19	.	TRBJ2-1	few	CASSIREWDNEQFF	TGTGCCAGTAGTATAAGGGAGTGGGACAATGAGCAGTTCTTC
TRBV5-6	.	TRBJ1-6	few	CASSLTRGSPLHF	TGTGCCAGCAGCCTCACCAGGGGATCACCCCTCCACTTT
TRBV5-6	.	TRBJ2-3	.	CASSLPGFSTDTQYF	TGTGCCAGCAGCTTGCCGGGGTTTAGCACAGATACGCAGTATTTT
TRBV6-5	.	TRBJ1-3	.	CASSYSPVDGNTIYF	TGTGCCAGCAGTTACTCCCCGGTTGATGGAAACACCATATATTTT
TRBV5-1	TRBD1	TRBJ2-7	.	CASSGQGRQGYSYEQYF	TGCGCCAGCAGCGGACAGGGGAGGCAAGGTTACTCCTACGAGCAGTACTTC
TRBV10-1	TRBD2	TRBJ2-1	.	CASSDSSGISYNEQFF	TGCGCCAGCAGTGATTCTAGCGGTATATCCTACAATGAGCAGTTCTTC
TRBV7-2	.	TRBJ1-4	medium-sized	CASRLATEGSTNEKLFF	TGTGCCAGCAGACTAGCCACGGAAGGGTCCACTAATGAAAAACTGTTTTTT
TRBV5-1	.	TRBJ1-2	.	CASSLEQGGYGYTF	TGCGCCAGCAGCTTGGAGCAGGGTGGCTATGGCTACACCTTC
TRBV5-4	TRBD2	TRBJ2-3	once	CASSGGRTSSSTDTQYF	TGTGCCAGCAGCGGGGGCCGGACTAGCAGTAGCACAGATACGCAGTATTTT
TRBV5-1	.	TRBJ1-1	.	CASSWFGHSEAFF	TGCGCCAGCAGCTGGTTCGGACACAGTGAAGCTTTCTTT
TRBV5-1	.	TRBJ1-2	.	CASSLVLGDYGYTF	TGCGCCAGCAGCTTGGTATTAGGGGACTATGGCTACACCTTC
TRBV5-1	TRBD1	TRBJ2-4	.	CASSFGTAKNIQYF	TGCGCCAGCAGCTTTGGGACAGCAAAAAACATTCAGTACTTC